The present T cell receptor (beta chain) was sequenced within a study of T cell responses to AZD1222 COVID-19 vaccine. Whole-study results and caveats: Reportedly, nearly half of unique spike TCRs recognized epitopes outside B.1.351/B.1.1.7 mutations. Elevations in Spike-specific TCR breadth and depth followed administration of two AZD1222 doses.

Points on this clone: What it binds is unknown.

Only in-frame clones appear in the TCRdb table, and some are missing; sequencing was by immunoSEQ multiplex PCR. Among approximately 180,000 clones listed, 88% were seen once. This TCR came from an adult in good health. The specimen was peripheral blood, collected on day 0 of AZD1222 vaccination.

The CDR3 DNA follows: TGCAGTGCCAGTAGACCCGGGACAGGGGGAGATCAGCCCCAGCATTTT. It specifies CSASRPGTGGDQPQHF. This chain joins TRBV20-1 and TRBJ1-5, with 11 positions matching TRBD1. The CDR3 has 16 residues. V lost 6 bases and J lost 5; bases outside the gene matches: 12. Per the germline V gene, CDR1 is DFQATT and CDR2 is SNEGSKA (reference sequence).